Listed here is a single T cell receptor beta chain. The sample holds a few counts of this clone. There is no known antigen for this receptor. It has no much larger one-base neighbor in the sample; base qualities were not kept. Preparation of the library involved the immunoSEQ multiplex PCR assay. A mixture of 60 forward primers for TCR Vbeta segments and 13 reverse primers for TCR Jbeta segments was used in the multiplex PCR. A multiplex PCR assay on genomic DNA amplified the CDR3 region of rearranged TCR beta genes. Amplified TCR beta libraries were sequenced as 87-base-pair reads on the Illumina HiSeq System. Per the authors' processing: Across the roughly 670 repertoires, a later analysis counted 80 million or so unique TCR beta chains, roughly 11 million of which were shared by at least two donors. To remove PCR and sequencing errors, raw reads were error-corrected and collapsed into unique sequences using a nearest-neighbor algorithm that merged closely related sequences. To assign V, D and J gene segments, CDR3 sequences were aligned to IMGT reference sequences. For a sequence to be retained, a match of at least six nucleotides was required to both a V gene segment and a J gene segment. A rearrangement counted as productive if the CDR3 had no stop codons and remained in frame with V and J, and every other rearrangement counted as non-productive. CDR3 was defined by IMGT convention, running from the second conserved V-encoded cysteine to the conserved J-encoded phenylalanine. In an earlier analysis of just under 600 of the donors, sequences lacking an unambiguous match to a single V gene segment were excluded. In an earlier analysis of several hundred of the donors, V segments were called functional above 56.7% productive rearrangements and were called segregating when the between-donor standard deviation exceeded 5%. To diagnose cytomegalovirus status from the catalog of TCR beta chain sequences, a statistical classification framework was built. In a later analysis, V and J genes were assigned by comparing TCR nucleotide sequences against IMGT/GENE-DB human TR gene sequences. A later analysis assigned CDR3 sequences and most-parsimonious VDJ recombination scenarios with the TCRdist pipeline. In a later analysis, each TCR beta chain was defined by its CDR3 amino acid sequence together with its V-gene family, and reads without a unique V-gene family were excluded. In a later analysis, nearly 600 highly shared, low-generation-probability nucleotide sequences were removed to address suspected cross-contamination and a sequencing artifact. In a later analysis, a clonal expansion index was calculated for each public chain from normalized within-repertoire ranks of inferred template counts. In a later analysis, generation probabilities were computed with a VDJ recombination model fitted to out-of-frame rearrangements, and the resulting probabilities were checked against IGoR. A later analysis scored TCR-TCR, TCR-HLA and TCR-CMV co-occurrence with hypergeometric tests, applying a repertoire-size bias correction to TCR pairs. False discovery rates were estimated in a later analysis by permuting HLA or CMV assignments 20 times. In a later analysis, co-occurring TCRs were grouped with DBSCAN, and TCRdist sequence similarity was added when clustering was performed within HLA-allele-positive subsets. Repertoires with fewer than 30,000 or more than 120,000 public chains were left out of co-occurrence clustering, as were roughly five repertoires with anomalous nucleotide sharing. The immuneACCESS repertoire file appears here via TCRdb, limited to in-frame rearrangements. These files lack a portion of the clones; in checked studies, under half of the deficit traces to unresolved V genes, and the cause of the others is not known. The DNA was the basis for D and trimming; V, J and clone size are from that table. Present in this sample are 100,000 or so clones, roughly 71% of which were seen just once. In total, the top ten clones hold roughly a tenth of the sample.

This record belongs to a study of cytomegalovirus exposure and HLA in healthy donors (dated by TCRdb to the late 2010s). Describing the broader study: According to an earlier analysis of around 600 of the donors, about 170 million T cells yielded some 120 million unique TCR beta sequences and approximately 300 Gb of sequence data. An early release that covered about 600 HLA-typed donors contained about 300 gigabases of sequencing data and roughly 84 million unique TCR sequences. Of the roughly 420 genotyped donors, roughly 76% were placed in the genetic ancestry cluster associated with self-reported Caucasian donors. The study was designed to test whether signatures of past pathogen exposure could be identified by cataloging public T cell receptors. The study profiled the T cell repertoires of more than 500 subjects by immunosequencing and related them to cytomegalovirus serostatus. Along with the approximately 670-subject first cohort, a separate validation cohort of over 90 different subjects was used. High-throughput TCR immunosequencing, statistical association of individual TCRs with disease status, and machine learning were combined to predict cytomegalovirus infection status. A later analysis re-analyzed previously published TCR beta repertoires from 660 or so donors and added high-resolution HLA genotyping to study TCR occurrence patterns. Rather than using new phenotypic data, the later analysis identified candidate immune exposures from TCR beta sequences and from how often those sequences occurred across donors. An earlier analysis of approximately 500 of the donors applied high-throughput TCR beta sequencing to assess whether each TCR beta V gene segment acted as functional or pseudogenic. Donor age, sex, ethnicity and CMV serostatus were collected together with the repertoire data. Genome-wide SNP genotypes for about 65% of the 666 donors were used in a later genetic analysis, which treated that subset as a discovery cohort. All discovery cohort repertoires had been generated using a single sequencing platform. HLA typing included class I and class II loci at four-digit resolution. The number of typed donors differed by locus: about 620-640 for A, B, C, DRB1 and DQB1; 500 to 550 for DQA1; 606 for DPA1; and roughly 450 for DPB1. A few DR-DQ haplotypes were treated as single units for association and clustering because of strong linkage in the cohort. Among about 390 genotyped donors of the cohort, an average of approximately 250,000 unique TCR beta nucleotide sequences were sequenced per donor, 15% to 20% of them non-productive.

In total, roughly 670 healthy bone marrow donors made up the cohort. Cohort members were all nominally healthy when sampled, although unrecorded immune exposures were likely present. The donor was CMV seropositive and was included in the group of some 290 seropositive cohort members. A peripheral blood sample was collected from each donor, and TCR beta sequencing was performed on peripheral blood mononuclear cells. Genomic DNA extraction from the blood cell samples was performed with the Qiagen DNeasy Blood Extraction Kit. Study-level results and caveats: The sequencing pipeline was judged likely to have produced a cluster of highly shared sequence variants as a technical artifact. According to a later analysis, parvovirus B19, influenza, CMV and Epstein-Barr virus appeared linked to several top co-occurrence clusters. A later genetic analysis reported fewer N-insertions in productive TCRs among donors in an Asian-associated ancestry cluster than the roughly 640-donor mean. In an earlier analysis of some 550 of the donors, most TCR beta V segments were observed in productive rearrangements about 87% or about 30% of the time, broadly matching IMGT annotations. In a later analysis, TCR association rates were found to vary across HLA loci, with the most associated TCRs seen for DRB1 alleles and the fewest for HLA-C alleles. CMV serostatus was the only immune exposure information available for the cohort. When HLA alleles, especially DR and DQ, strongly co-occurred, TCR associations were difficult to assign to individual alleles. Specific HLA alleles were associated with 15,000 to 20,000 TCR beta sequences at a false discovery rate of 0.05 in a later analysis. Three of the identified cytomegalovirus-associated TCR beta chains were confirmed in vitro to be specific for cytomegalovirus antigens. Most TCR sequences were observed very rarely across donors, whereas some public TCRs were present in many individuals. In a later analysis, most CMV-associated TCR beta chains were found to appear HLA-restricted, with HLA associations seemingly driven largely by CMV exposure. In a later analysis, HLA-associated TCR beta chains showed more clonal expansion and lower generation probabilities than non-associated chains that were equally common. Because counts were too low, approximately 18 rarely observed V segments, including chromosome 9 orphons, were excluded from the earlier analysis of around 590 of the donors. The study gave a list of 150 to 200 TCR beta chains associated with cytomegalovirus. The classifier was reported to diagnose cytomegalovirus status with high specificity and sensitivity in both the original and validation cohorts. A further reported finding was that TCR beta sequences accurately predicted the HLA-A and HLA-B alleles for most subjects in the first cohort. Because some donors lacked HLA typing at each locus, the association tests relied only on the typed subset. Linkage disequilibrium might explain the correlated functional status among segregating V segments, but an unknown experimental factor could not be excluded. Roughly uniform sequencing depth across donors was assumed in presence/absence analyses, although this assumption may not hold. This cohort had only TCR beta chains sequenced, and the lack of alpha or paired-chain data limited which features could be detected. The authors suggested that the approach could potentially be extended to other disease states and immunological phenotypes. In a later genetic analysis, a missense DCLRE1C variant was associated with V-gene and J-gene trimming of TCR beta chains, and the association was replicated in an independent cohort.

Specimen: PBMCs. The source of this sequence is a man in his forties in good health and CMV-seropositive.

The CDR3 protein is CAISEAAGQGNEKLFF. The DNA sequence is as follows: TGTGCCATCAGTGAGGCTGCGGGACAGGGCAATGAAAAACTGTTTTTT. The chain couples TRBV10-3 to TRBJ1-4, and 9 junction bases match TRBD1. From V the trimming removes 2 bases and from J it removes 5 bases, while the gene matches leave 6 bases of the junction unaccounted for. The CDR3 goes from the cysteine to the phenylalanine over 16 residues. Solely the CDR3 DNA is kept, with 48 bases framed from the first base. CDR1 and CDR2 are drawn from the germline V gene: ENHRY, SYGVKD.